This TCR beta chain was sequenced for a study of T cells after yellow fever vaccination. There are a few counts of this clonotype. The target antigen is unknown. Using its own MiXCR run on the 5' RACE reads, TCRdb lists one record per CDR3 protein. The table includes a few hundred thousand distinct CDR3 sequences, 12% detected once. CDR3 length equals 12 residues. V lost 5 bases, J lost 3 bases, and 10 bases lay in between. Germline V gene lookup returns CDR1 DFQATT and CDR2 SNEGSKA (reference sequence). Findings and limits, study-wide: Subsequent booster samples again held most clones from primary vaccination (more than 95% CD4, roughly 90% CD8).

The starting material was CD4+ T cells sorted from PBMCs, obtained 15 days after the yellow fever booster vaccination. The chain is built from TRBV20-1 and TRBJ1-2, with D maybe TRBD1 (5 bases). The sequence was collected from a man aged 18 to 29 who received the YFV17D yellow fever vaccine. DNA of the CDR3: TGCAGTGCTTCGGACATGGACTATGGCTACACCTTC. It yields the protein CSASDMDYGYTF.